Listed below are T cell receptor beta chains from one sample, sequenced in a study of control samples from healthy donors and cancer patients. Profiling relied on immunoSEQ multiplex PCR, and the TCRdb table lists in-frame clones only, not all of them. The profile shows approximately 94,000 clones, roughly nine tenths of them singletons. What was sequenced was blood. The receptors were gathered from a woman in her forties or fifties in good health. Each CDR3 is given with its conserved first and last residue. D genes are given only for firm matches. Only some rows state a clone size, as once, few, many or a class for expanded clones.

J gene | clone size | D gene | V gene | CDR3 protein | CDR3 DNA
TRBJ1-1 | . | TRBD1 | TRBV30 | CAWDSLGQMNTEAFF | TGTGCCTGGGACTCCTTGGGACAGATGAACACTGAAGCTTTCTTT
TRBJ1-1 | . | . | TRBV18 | CASSPHAKGSPEAFF | TGTGCCAGCTCACCACACGCCAAGGGATCCCCTGAAGCTTTCTTT
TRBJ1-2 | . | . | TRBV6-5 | CASSYSGGTSNGYTF | TGTGCCAGCAGTTACTCAGGGGGGACAAGTAATGGCTACACCTTC
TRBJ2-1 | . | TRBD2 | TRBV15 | CATSSSSRGLAGTEQFF | TGTGCCACCAGCAGTTCCTCGCGAGGACTAGCGGGGACTGAGCAGTTCTTC
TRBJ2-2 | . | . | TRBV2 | CASSVERDTGELFF | TGTGCCAGCAGTGTGGAGAGGGACACCGGGGAGCTGTTTTTT
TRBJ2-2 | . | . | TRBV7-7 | CASSLSAGELFF | TGTGCCAGCAGCTTATCCGCCGGGGAGCTGTTTTTT
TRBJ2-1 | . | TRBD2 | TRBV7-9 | CASSPRTSGMSNEQFF | TGTGCCAGCAGCCCAAGGACTAGCGGGATGTCCAATGAGCAGTTCTTC
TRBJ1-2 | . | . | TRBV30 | CAWSRGLGGYTF | TGTGCCTGGAGTCGCGGGCTGGGAGGCTACACCTTC
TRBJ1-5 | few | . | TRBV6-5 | CASSYSRDNQPQHF | TGTGCCAGCAGTTACTCGAGGGACAATCAGCCCCAGCATTTT
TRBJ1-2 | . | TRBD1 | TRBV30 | CAWSPGGYGYTF | TGTGCCTGGAGTCCAGGGGGATATGGCTACACCTTC
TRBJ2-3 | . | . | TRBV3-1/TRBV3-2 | CASSQVHDSKGRTHTDTQYF | TGTGCCAGCAGCCAAGTCCATGACAGTAAGGGGAGGACGCACACAGATACGCAGTATTTT
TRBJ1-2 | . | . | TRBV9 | CASSGQSSTSHGYTF | TGTGCCAGCAGCGGCCAATCAAGCACTAGCCATGGCTACACCTTC
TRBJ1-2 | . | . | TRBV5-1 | CASSSYPRGARSNYGYTF | TGCGCCAGCAGCTCCTATCCGCGGGGGGCGCGATCTAACTATGGCTACACCTTC
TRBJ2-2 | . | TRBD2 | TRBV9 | CASSVATSGANTGELFF | TGTGCCAGCAGCGTAGCTACTAGCGGGGCGAACACCGGGGAGCTGTTTTTT
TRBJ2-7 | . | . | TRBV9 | CASSSGQRYEQYF | TGTGCCAGCAGCTCGGGGCAAAGATACGAGCAGTACTTC
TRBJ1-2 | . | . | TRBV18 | CASSPSFRGPNYGYTF | TGTGCCAGCTCACCAAGTTTCAGGGGCCCCAATTATGGCTACACCTTC
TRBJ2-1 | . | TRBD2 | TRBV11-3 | CASSLTSGIYNEQFF | TGTGCCAGCAGTCTGACTAGCGGAATCTACAATGAGCAGTTCTTC
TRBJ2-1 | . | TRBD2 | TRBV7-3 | CASSLIGGSEQFF | TGTGCCAGCAGCTTAATAGGCGGGAGTGAGCAGTTCTTC
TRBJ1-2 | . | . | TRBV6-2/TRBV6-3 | CASSRQLPSYGYTF | TGTGCCAGCAGTCGACAGCTCCCCAGCTATGGCTACACCTTC
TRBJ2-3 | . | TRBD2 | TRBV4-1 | CASSLRTSGGLDTQYF | TGCGCCAGCAGCCTTCGGACTAGCGGGGGCCTGGATACGCAGTATTTT
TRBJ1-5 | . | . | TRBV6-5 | CASITQGSLNQPQHF | TGTGCCAGCATCACTCAAGGCAGCCTCAATCAGCCCCAGCATTTT
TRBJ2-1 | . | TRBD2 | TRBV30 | CAWIPSGSRNEQFF | TGTGCCTGGATCCCTAGCGGGAGCAGAAATGAGCAGTTCTTC
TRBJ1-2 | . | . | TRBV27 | CASKTSNYGYTF | TGTGCCAGCAAGACATCGAACTATGGCTACACCTTC
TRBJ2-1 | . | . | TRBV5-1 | CATRDFSRYNEQFF | TGCGCCACCCGGGACTTTTCCCGCTACAATGAGCAGTTCTTC
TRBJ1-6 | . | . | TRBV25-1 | CASSELGGQGAALHF | TGTGCCAGCAGTGAACTGGGCGGTCAGGGCGCGGCCCTCCACTTT
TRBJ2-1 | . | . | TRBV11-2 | CASSDSVLNEQFF | TGTGCCAGCAGCGATTCGGTACTCAATGAGCAGTTCTTC
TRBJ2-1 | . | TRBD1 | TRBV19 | CASSTWDRGSYNEQFF | TGTGCCAGTAGTACCTGGGACAGGGGGTCCTACAATGAGCAGTTCTTC
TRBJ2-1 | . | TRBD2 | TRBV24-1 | CATSESRASGRIYNEQFF | TGTGCCACCAGTGAATCTCGGGCTAGCGGGAGAATTTACAATGAGCAGTTCTTC
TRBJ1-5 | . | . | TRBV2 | CASSRDGPPGPQHF | TGTGCCAGCAGCCGAGACGGGCCACCGGGGCCCCAGCATTTT
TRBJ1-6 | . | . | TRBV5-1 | CASSLGGGSYNSPLHF | TGCGCCAGCAGCTTGGGGGGGGGCTCCTATAATTCACCCCTCCACTTT
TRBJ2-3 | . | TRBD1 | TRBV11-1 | CASSRNTGGYPDTQYF | TGTGCCAGCAGCAGAAACACAGGGGGCTACCCAGATACGCAGTATTTT
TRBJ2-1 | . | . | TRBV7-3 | CASSLTGGNEQFF | TGTGCCAGCAGCTTAACGGGTGGAAATGAGCAGTTCTTC
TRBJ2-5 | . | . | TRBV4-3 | CASSRLHGDPIPQETQYF | TGCGCCAGCAGCCGCTTACATGGGGATCCTATCCCCCAAGAGACCCAGTACTTC
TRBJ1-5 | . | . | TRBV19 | CASSMDGRGYSNQPQHF | TGTGCCAGTAGTATGGACGGCCGGGGATATAGCAATCAGCCCCAGCATTTT
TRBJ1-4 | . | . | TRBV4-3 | CASSQETGLTNEKLFF | TGCGCCAGCAGCCAGGAAACGGGTTTAACTAATGAAAAACTGTTTTTT
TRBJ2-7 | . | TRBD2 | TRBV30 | CAWDDLAGGPRGSYEQYF | TGTGCCTGGGACGATCTAGCGGGGGGCCCCCGCGGCTCCTACGAGCAGTACTTC
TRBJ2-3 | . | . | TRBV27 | CASKPWDGDTQYF | TGTGCCAGCAAGCCATGGGATGGAGATACGCAGTATTTT
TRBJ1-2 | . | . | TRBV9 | CASSAKSGNNYGYTF | TGTGCCAGCAGCGCCAAAAGTGGGAACAACTATGGCTACACCTTC
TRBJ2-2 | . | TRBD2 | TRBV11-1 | CASSLGTSGRTGELFF | TGTGCCAGCAGCTTGGGGACTAGCGGGAGGACCGGGGAGCTGTTTTTT
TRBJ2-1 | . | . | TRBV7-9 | CASSGVDQSSYNEQFF | TGTGCCAGCAGCGGAGTTGACCAGAGCTCCTACAATGAGCAGTTCTTC
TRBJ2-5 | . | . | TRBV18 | CASSPPQVLKRETQYF | TGTGCCAGCTCACCACCACAAGTTTTAAAGAGAGAGACCCAGTACTTC
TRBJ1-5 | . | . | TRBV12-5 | CASGLVRGQPQHF | TGTGCTAGTGGTTTGGTAAGGGGGCAGCCCCAGCATTTT
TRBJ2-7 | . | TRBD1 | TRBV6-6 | CASRQTQGANEQYF | TGTGCCAGCAGGCAAACCCAGGGGGCCAACGAGCAGTACTTC
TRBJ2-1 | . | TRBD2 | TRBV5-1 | CASSPAGAYNEQFF | TGCGCCAGCAGCCCCGCGGGGGCCTACAATGAGCAGTTCTTC